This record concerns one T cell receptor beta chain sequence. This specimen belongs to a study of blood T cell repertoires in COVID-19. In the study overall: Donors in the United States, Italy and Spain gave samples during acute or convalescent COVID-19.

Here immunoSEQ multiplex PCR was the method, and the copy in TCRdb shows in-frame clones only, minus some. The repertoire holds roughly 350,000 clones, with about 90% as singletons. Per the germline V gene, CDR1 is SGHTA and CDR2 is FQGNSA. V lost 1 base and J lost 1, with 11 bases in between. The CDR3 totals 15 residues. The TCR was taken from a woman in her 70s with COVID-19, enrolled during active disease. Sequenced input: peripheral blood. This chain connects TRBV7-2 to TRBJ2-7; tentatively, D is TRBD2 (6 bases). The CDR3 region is CASSLVAAHSYEQYF. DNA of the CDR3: TGTGCCAGCAGCTTAGTAGCGGCACATTCCTACGAGCAGTACTTC.